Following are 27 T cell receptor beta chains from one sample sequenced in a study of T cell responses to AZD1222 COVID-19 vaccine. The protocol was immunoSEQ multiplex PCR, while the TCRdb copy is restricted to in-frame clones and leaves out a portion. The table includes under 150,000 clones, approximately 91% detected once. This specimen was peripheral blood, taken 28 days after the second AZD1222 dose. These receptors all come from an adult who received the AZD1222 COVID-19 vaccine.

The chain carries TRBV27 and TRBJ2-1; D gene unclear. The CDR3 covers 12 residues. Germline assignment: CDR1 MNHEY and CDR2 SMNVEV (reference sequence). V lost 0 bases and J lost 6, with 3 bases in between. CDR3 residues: CASSLSLNEQFF. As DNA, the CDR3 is TGTGCCAGCAGTTTATCCCTCAATGAGCAGTTCTTC.

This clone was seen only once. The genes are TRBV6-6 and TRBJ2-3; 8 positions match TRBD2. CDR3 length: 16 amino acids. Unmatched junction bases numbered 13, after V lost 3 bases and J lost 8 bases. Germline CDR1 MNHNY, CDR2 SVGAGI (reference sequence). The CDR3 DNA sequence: TGTGCCAGCAGTTATCCAGCGGGAGAAGGACCTGGTACGCAGTATTTT. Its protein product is CASSYPAGEGPGTQYF.

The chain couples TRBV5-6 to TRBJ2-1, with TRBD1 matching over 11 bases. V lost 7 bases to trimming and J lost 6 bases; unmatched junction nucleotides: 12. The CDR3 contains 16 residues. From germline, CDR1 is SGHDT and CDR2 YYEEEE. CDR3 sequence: CASRGGRDRGTNEQFF. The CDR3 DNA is TGTGCCAGCCGCGGGGGCAGGGACAGGGGGACCAATGAGCAGTTCTTC. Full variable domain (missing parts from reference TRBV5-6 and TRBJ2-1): DAGVTQSPTHLIKTRGQQVTLRCSPKSGHDTVSWYQQALGQGPQFIFQYYEEEERQRGNFPDRFSGHQFPNYSSELNVNALLLGDSALYLCASRGGRDRGTNEQFFGPGTRLTVL.

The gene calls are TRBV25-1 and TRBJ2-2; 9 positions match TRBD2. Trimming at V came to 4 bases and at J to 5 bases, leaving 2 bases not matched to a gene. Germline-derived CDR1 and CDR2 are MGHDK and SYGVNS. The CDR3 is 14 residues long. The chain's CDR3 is CASSGAGGTGELFF. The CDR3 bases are TGTGCCAGCAGTGGAGCGGGGGGTACCGGGGAGCTGTTTTTT.

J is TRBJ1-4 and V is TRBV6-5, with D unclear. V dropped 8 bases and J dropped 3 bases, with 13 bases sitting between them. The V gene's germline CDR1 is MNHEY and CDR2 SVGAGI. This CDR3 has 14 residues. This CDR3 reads CASAFLSSNEKLFF. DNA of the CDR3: TGTGCCAGCGCTTTCCTATCCTCTAATGAAAAACTGTTTTTT.

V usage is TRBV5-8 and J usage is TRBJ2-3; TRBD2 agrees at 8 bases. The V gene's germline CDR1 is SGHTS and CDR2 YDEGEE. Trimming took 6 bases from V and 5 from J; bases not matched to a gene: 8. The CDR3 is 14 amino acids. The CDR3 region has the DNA TGTGCCAGCACCCCCTTAGCGGGGAGAGATACGCAGTATTTT. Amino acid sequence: CASTPLAGRDTQYF.

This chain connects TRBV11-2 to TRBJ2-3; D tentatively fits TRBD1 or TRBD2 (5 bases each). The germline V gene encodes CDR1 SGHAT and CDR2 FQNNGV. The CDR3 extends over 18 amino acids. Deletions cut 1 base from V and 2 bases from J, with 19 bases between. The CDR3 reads CASSLVGALWEFTDTQYF. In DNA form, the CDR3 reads TGTGCCAGCAGCTTAGTAGGGGCTTTGTGGGAGTTCACAGATACGCAGTATTTT.

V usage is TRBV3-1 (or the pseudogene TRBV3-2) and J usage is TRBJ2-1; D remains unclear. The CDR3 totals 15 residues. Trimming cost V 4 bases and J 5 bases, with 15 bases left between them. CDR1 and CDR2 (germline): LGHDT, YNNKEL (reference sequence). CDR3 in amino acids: CASSRTTSGHNEQFF. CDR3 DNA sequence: TGTGCCAGCAGCCGGACGACTTCGGGCCACAATGAGCAGTTCTTC.

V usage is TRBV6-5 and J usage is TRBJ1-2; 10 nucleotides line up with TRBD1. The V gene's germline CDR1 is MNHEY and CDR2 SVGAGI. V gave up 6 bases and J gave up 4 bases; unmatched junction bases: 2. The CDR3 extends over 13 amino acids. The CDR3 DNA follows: TGTGCCAGCAGGACAGGGGGCTCCTATGGCTACACCTTC. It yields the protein CASRTGGSYGYTF.

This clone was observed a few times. The CDR3 sequence: CASSSGLAGGTGELFF. The CDR3 coding sequence is TGTGCCAGCAGCTCCGGACTAGCGGGAGGCACCGGGGAGCTGTTTTTT. The chain has TRBV11-2 and TRBJ2-2; 14 bases line up with TRBD2. Germline CDR1 and CDR2: SGHAT and FQNNGV. The ends lost 4 bases at V and 4 bases at J; junction bases unmatched: 2. The CDR3 has 16 residues. The entire variable domain, with the rest obtained from reference TRBV11-2 and TRBJ2-2, is as follows: EAGVAQSPRYKIIEKRQSVAFWCNPISGHATLYWYQQILGQGPKLLIQFQNNGVVDDSQLPKDRFSAERLKGVDSTLKIQPAKLEDSAVYLCASSSGLAGGTGELFFGEGSRLTVL.

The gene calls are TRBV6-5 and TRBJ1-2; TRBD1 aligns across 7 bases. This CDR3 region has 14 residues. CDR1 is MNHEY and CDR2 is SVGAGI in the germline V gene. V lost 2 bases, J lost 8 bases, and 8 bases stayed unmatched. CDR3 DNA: TGTGCCAGCAGTTACGACGACAGGGCGGAGGGCTACACCTTC. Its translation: CASSYDDRAEGYTF.

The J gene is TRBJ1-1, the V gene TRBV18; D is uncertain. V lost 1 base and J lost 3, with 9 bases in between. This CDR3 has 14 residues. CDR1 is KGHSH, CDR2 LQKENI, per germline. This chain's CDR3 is CASSPRNQDTEAFF. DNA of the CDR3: TGTGCCAGCTCACCACGTAACCAAGACACTGAAGCTTTCTTT.

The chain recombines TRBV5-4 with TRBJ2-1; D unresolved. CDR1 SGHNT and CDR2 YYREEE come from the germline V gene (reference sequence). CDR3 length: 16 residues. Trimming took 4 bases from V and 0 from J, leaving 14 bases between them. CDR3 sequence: CASSPPRTSSYNEQFF. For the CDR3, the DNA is TGTGCCAGCAGCCCGCCAAGGACCAGCTCCTACAATGAGCAGTTCTTC.

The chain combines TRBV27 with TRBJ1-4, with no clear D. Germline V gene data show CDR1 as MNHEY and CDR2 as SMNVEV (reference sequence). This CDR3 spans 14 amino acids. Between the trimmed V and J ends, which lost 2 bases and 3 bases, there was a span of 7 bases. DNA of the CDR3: TGTGCCAGCAGTTTAGGGGAGTCTAATGAAAAACTGTTTTTT. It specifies CASSLGESNEKLFF.

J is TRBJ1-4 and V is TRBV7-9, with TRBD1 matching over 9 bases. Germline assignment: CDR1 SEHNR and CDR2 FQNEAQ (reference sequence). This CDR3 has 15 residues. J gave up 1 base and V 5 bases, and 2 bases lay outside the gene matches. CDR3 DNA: TGTGCCAGCAGCCAGGGACAGGGAACTAATGAAAAACTGTTTTTT. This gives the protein CASSQGQGTNEKLFF.

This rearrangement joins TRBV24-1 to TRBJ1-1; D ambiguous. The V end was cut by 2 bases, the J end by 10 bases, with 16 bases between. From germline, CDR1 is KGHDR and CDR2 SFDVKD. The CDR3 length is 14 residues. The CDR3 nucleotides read TGTGCCACCAGTGATTCCTCAGCCTGGCCCGGAGCTTTCTTT. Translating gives CATSDSSAWPGAFF.

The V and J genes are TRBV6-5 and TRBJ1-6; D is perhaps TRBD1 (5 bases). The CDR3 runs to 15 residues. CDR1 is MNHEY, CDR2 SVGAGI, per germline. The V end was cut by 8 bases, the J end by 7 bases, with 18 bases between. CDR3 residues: CASWEGRTENSPLHF. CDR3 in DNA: TGTGCCAGCTGGGAGGGACGGACTGAAAATTCACCCCTCCACTTT.

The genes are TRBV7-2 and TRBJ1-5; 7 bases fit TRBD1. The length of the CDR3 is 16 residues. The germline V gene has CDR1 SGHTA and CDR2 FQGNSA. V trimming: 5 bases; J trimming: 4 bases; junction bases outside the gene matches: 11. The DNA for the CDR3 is TGTGCCAGCAGCCTCCAGACAGGGCTAGAGAATCAGCCCCAGCATTTT. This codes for CASSLQTGLENQPQHF.

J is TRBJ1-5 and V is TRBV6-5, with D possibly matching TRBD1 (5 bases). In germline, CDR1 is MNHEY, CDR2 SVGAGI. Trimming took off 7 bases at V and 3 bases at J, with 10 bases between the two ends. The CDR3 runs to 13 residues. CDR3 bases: TGTGCCAGCACCCGACAGCTCAATCAGCCCCAGCATTTT. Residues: CASTRQLNQPQHF.

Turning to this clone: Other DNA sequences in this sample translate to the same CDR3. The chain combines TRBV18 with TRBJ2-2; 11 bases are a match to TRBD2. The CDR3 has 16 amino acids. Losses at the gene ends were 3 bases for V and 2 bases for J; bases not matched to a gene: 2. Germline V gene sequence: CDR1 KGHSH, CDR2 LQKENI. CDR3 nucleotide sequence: TGTGCCAGCTCACCCGGACTAGCGGGTAACACCGGGGAGCTGTTTTTT. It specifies CASSPGLAGNTGELFF.

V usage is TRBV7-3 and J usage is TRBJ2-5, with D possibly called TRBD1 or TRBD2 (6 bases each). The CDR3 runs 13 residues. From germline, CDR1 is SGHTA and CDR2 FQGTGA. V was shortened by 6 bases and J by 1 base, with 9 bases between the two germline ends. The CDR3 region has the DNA TGTGCCAGCAGTAGGGGGGCCCAAGAGACCCAGTACTTC. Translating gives CASSRGAQETQYF.

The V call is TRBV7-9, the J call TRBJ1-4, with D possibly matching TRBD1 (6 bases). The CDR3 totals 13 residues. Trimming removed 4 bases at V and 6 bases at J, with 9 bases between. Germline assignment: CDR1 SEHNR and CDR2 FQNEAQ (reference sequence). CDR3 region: CASSYRQDEKLFF. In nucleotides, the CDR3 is TGTGCCAGCAGCTACCGACAGGATGAAAAACTGTTTTTT.

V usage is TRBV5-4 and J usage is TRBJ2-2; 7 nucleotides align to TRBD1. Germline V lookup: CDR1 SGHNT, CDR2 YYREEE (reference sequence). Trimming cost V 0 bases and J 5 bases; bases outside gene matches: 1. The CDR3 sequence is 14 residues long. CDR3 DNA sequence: TGTGCCAGCAGCTTGGGGGACAGAACCGGGGAGCTGTTTTTT. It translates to CASSLGDRTGELFF.

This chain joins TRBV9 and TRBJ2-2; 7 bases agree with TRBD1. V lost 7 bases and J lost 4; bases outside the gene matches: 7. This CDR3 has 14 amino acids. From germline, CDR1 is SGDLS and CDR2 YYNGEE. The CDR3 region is CASSRDSITGELFF. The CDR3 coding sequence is TGTGCCAGCTCCCGGGACAGTATCACCGGGGAGCTGTTTTTT.

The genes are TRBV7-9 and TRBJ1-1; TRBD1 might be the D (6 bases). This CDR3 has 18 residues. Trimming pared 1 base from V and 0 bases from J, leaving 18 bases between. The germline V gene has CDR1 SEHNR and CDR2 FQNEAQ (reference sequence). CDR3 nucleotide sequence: TGTGCCAGCAGCTTAGACCGGGACATCATTTTCATGAACACTGAAGCTTTCTTT. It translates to CASSLDRDIIFMNTEAFF.

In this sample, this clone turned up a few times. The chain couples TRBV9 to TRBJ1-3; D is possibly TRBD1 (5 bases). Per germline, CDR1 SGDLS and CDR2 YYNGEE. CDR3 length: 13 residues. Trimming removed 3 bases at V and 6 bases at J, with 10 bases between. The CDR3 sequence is CASSEDRLNTIYF. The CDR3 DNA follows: TGTGCCAGCAGCGAAGACAGATTAAACACCATATATTTT. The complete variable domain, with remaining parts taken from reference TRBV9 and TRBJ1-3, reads DSGVTQTPKHLITATGQRVTLRCSPRSGDLSVYWYQQSLDQGLQFLIQYYNGEERAKGNILERFSAQQFPDLHSELNLSSLELGDSALYFCASSEDRLNTIYFGEGSWLTVV.

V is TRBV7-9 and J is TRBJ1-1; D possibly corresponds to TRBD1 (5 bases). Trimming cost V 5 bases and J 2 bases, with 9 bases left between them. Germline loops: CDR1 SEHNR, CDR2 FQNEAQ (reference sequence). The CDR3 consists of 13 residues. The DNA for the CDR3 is TGTGCCAGCAGCACTAGGGGTAACACTGAAGCTTTCTTT. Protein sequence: CASSTRGNTEAFF.